These T cell receptor beta chains were read from a single sample in a study of cytomegalovirus exposure and HLA in healthy donors. Repertoires were generated with immunoSEQ multiplex PCR, while TCRdb's copy carries only in-frame clones and drops some. This sample has about 130,000 clones, with about 79% found just once. The sequenced sample was PBMCs. Receptors were obtained from a woman between 45 and 60 years old in good health and CMV-seronegative. Both conserved end residues are part of each CDR3. The D gene is left open where the match is weak. Not all rows give a size; the values are once, few, many and, for expanded clones, a class.

D gene	clone size	V gene	J gene	CDR3 protein	CDR3 DNA
TRBD2	-	TRBV10-3	TRBJ2-1	CASSTGTSGRNEQFF	TGTGCCAGCAGCACCGGGACTAGCGGGAGGAATGAGCAGTTCTTC
-	-	TRBV5-1	TRBJ1-1	CASSLNGQNTEAFF	TGCGCCAGCAGCTTGAACGGACAGAACACTGAAGCTTTCTTT
-	-	TRBV2	TRBJ1-1	CASDGDTEAFF	TGTGCCAGCGACGGGGACACTGAAGCTTTCTTT
-	-	TRBV13	TRBJ2-1	CASSLGGSGGEQFF	TGTGCCAGCAGCTTAGGGGGTAGCGGTGGTGAGCAGTTCTTC
-	-	TRBV6-5	TRBJ1-3	CASSGNTIYF	TGTGCCAGCAGCGGGAACACCATATATTTT
-	once	TRBV28	TRBJ2-2	CASSLQGNTGELFF	TGTGCCAGCAGCCTACAGGGGAACACCGGGGAGCTGTTTTTT
TRBD1	few	TRBV28	TRBJ1-2	CASTRDRDGGYTF	TGTGCCAGCACGCGGGACAGGGATGGAGGCTACACCTTC
TRBD1	few	TRBV7-2	TRBJ1-2	CASSLDRVYGYTF	TGTGCCAGCAGCTTGGACAGGGTCTATGGCTACACCTTC
-	-	TRBV30	TRBJ1-5	CAWSGSRLGPQHF	TGTGCCTGGAGTGGTAGCCGCTTGGGGCCCCAGCATTTT
TRBD2	-	TRBV9	TRBJ2-7	CASSVGGSGNPGEQYF	TGTGCCAGCAGCGTAGGGGGTAGCGGGAACCCAGGAGAGCAGTACTTC
TRBD1	few	TRBV6-6	TRBJ1-1	CASGPQGALTEAFF	TGTGCCAGCGGGCCCCAGGGGGCGCTCACTGAAGCTTTCTTT
TRBD1	-	TRBV6-1	TRBJ2-7	CASSERDRDGEQYF	TGTGCCAGCAGTGAACGGGACAGGGACGGGGAGCAGTACTTC
-	-	TRBV4-2	TRBJ2-1	CASSQDLSGTAYNEQFF	TGTGCCAGCAGCCAAGACCTGTCAGGAACCGCCTACAATGAGCAGTTCTTC
-	-	TRBV6-1	TRBJ1-5	CASSQGRGNQPQHF	TGTGCCAGCTCCCAGGGCAGGGGTAATCAGCCCCAGCATTTT
-	-	TRBV6-1	TRBJ2-6	CASAVAAGANVLTF	TGTGCCAGCGCCGTAGCTGCCGGGGCCAACGTCCTGACTTTC
-	-	TRBV2	TRBJ2-7	CASTQTDSSYEQYF	TGTGCCAGCACCCAGACAGATAGCTCCTACGAGCAGTACTTC
TRBD2	-	TRBV25-1	TRBJ2-1	CASSDRTSGRAYNEQFF	TGTGCCAGCAGTGACCGGACTAGCGGGAGGGCTTACAATGAGCAGTTCTTC
-	-	TRBV18	TRBJ2-2	CASSPPGLANTGELFF	TGTGCCAGCTCACCACCGGGGCTAGCGAACACCGGGGAGCTGTTTTTT
TRBD1	-	TRBV28	TRBJ1-1	CASSPRMDRGVTEAFF	TGTGCCAGCAGTCCTCGAATGGACAGGGGAGTGACTGAAGCTTTCTTT
TRBD2	-	TRBV5-4	TRBJ2-1	CASSSRTSGSYNEQFF	TGTGCCAGCAGCTCCCGGACTAGCGGGTCCTACAATGAGCAGTTCTTC
-	-	TRBV30	TRBJ1-4	CATGLFNEKLFF	TGTGCCACCGGACTGTTTAATGAAAAACTGTTTTTT
TRBD2	-	TRBV11-1	TRBJ2-1	CASRSGLPQGDEQFF	TGTGCCAGCAGATCGGGACTACCGCAGGGCGATGAGCAGTTCTTC
-	-	TRBV28	TRBJ1-1	CASSRLDTSEAFF	TGTGCCAGCAGCCGATTGGACACAAGTGAAGCTTTCTTT
TRBD1	-	TRBV9	TRBJ2-5	CASSVGTGPVKIQETQYF	TGTGCCAGCAGCGTAGGGACAGGGCCCGTTAAAATCCAAGAGACCCAGTACTTC
-	-	TRBV7-2	TRBJ2-1	CASSSFPRGVFMEQFF	TGTGCCAGCAGCTCTTTCCCCAGGGGTGTATTCATGGAGCAGTTCTTC